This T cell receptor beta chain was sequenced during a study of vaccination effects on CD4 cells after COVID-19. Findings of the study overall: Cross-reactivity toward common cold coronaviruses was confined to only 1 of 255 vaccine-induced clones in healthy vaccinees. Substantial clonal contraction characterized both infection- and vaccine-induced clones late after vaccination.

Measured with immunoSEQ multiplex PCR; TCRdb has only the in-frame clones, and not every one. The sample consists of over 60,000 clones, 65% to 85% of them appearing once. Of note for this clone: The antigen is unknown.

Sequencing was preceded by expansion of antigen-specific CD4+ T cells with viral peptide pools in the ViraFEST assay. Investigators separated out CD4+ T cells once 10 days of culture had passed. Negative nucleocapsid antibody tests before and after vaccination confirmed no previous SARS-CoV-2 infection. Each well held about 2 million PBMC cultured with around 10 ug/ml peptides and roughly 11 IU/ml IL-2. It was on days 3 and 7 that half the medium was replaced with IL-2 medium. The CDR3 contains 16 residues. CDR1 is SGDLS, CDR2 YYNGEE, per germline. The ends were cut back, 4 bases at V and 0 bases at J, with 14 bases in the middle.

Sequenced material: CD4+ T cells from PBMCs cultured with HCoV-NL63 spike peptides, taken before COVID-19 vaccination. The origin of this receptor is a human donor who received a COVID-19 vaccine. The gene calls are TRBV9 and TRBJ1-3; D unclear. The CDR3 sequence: CASSLHDVSSGNTIYF. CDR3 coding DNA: TGTGCCAGCAGCTTACACGACGTAAGCTCTGGAAACACCATATATTTT.